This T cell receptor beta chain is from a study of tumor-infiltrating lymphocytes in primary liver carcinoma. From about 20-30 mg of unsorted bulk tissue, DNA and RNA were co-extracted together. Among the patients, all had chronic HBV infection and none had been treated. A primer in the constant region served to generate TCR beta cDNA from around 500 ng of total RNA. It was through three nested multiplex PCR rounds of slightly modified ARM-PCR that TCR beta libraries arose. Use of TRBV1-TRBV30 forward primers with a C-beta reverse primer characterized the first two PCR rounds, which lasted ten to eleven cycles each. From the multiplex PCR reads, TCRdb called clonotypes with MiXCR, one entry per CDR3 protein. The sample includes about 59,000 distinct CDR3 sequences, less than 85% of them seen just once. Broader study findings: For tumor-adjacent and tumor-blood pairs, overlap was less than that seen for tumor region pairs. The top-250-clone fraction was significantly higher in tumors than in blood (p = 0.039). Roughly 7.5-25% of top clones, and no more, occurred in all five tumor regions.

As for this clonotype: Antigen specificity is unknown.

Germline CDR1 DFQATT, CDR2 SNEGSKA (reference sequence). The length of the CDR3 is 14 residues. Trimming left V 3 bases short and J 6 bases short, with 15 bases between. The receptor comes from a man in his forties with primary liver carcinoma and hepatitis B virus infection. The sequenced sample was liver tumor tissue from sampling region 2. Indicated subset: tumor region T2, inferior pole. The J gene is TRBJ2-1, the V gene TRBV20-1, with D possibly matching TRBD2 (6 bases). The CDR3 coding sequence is TGCAGTGCTAGTATACAGCGGGCTATCAATGAGCAGTTCTTC. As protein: CSASIQRAINEQFF.